This TCR beta chain originates from a study of CD8 T cells in ankylosing spondylitis. Trimming removed 3 bases at V and 4 bases at J, with 7 bases between. Germline V gives CDR1 MRHNA, CDR2 SNTAGT. The CDR3 totals 13 residues. TCRdb reprocessed the 5' RACE reads with MiXCR, giving one entry per CDR3 protein. The table lists almost 250,000 distinct CDR3 sequences, 32% of them singletons. The sequenced material came from blood, either unsorted or a sorted T cell fraction (not recorded which). V usage is TRBV6-4 and J usage is TRBJ2-1; D is ambiguous. This receptor was taken from a male donor with ankylosing spondylitis or in good health (not recorded which). CDR3 nucleotide sequence: TGTGCCAGCAGTGAATCGAGTTACAATGAGCAGTTCTTC. It codes for CASSESSYNEQFF.